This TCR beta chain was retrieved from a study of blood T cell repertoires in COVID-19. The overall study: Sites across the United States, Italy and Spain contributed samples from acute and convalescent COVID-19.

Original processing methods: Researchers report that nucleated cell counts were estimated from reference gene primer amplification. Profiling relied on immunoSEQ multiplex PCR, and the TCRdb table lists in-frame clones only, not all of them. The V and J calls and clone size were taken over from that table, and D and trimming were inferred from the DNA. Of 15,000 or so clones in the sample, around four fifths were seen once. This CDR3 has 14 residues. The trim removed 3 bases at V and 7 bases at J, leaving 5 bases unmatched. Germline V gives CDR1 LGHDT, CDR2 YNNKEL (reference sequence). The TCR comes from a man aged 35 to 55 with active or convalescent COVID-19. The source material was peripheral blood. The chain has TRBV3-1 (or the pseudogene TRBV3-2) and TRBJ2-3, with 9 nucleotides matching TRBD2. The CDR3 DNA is TGTGCCAGCAGCCAGGCGGGGGGGCTACATACGCAGTATTTT. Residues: CASSQAGGLHTQYF.